The rows below give T cell receptor beta chains drawn from one sample of a study of T cell responses to AZD1222 COVID-19 vaccine. The data were produced by immunoSEQ multiplex PCR, yet TCRdb's version contains in-frame clones alone and is incomplete. The sample carries about 130,000 clones, more than 70% recorded once. The sequences come from peripheral blood, collected on day 0 of AZD1222 vaccination. These TCRs come from an adult in good health. CDR3s include the opening cysteine and the closing phenylalanine or tryptophan. A D gene is named only where the DNA matches it firmly. Some rows mark clone size as missing; the rest say once, few, many or name a class of expanded clone.

abundance	d_gene	j_gene	v_gene	CDR3aa	CDR3nt
few	NA	TRBJ1-2	TRBV6-1	CASSEGETANYGYTF	TGTGCCAGCAGTGAAGGAGAGACAGCCAACTATGGCTACACCTTC
NA	NA	TRBJ1-2	TRBV12-3/TRBV12-4	CASSLGGNGYTF	TGTGCCAGCAGTTTAGGAGGGAATGGCTACACCTTC
few	NA	TRBJ2-7	TRBV19	CASSIEGSEQYF	TGTGCCAGTAGTATTGAAGGGTCCGAGCAGTACTTC
few	NA	TRBJ1-1	TRBV6-2/TRBV6-3	CASSYTAETQEAFF	TGTGCCAGCAGTTACACGGCAGAGACGCAAGAAGCTTTCTTT
few	NA	TRBJ1-1	TRBV11-3	CASSLGGREVNTEAFF	TGTGCCAGCAGCTTAGGGGGCAGGGAGGTCAACACTGAAGCTTTCTTT
NA	TRBD2	TRBJ2-5	TRBV5-5	CASSRASGRNQETQYF	TGTGCCAGCAGCCGGGCTAGCGGGAGGAACCAAGAGACCCAGTACTTC
NA	NA	TRBJ2-7	TRBV4-3	CASSQDRAGPSYEQYF	TGCGCCAGCAGCCAAGATAGGGCAGGTCCCTCCTACGAGCAGTACTTC
NA	NA	TRBJ1-1	TRBV28	CASSLGQRAFF	TGTGCCAGCAGCCTGGGACAAAGAGCTTTCTTT
NA	NA	TRBJ2-4	TRBV28	CASSLRGDSLAKNIQYF	TGTGCCAGCAGCCTGCGAGGGGACTCCTTAGCCAAAAACATTCAGTACTTC
NA	TRBD1	TRBJ1-1	TRBV5-5	CASSLKGAWTEAFF	TGTGCCAGCAGCTTAAAGGGGGCATGGACTGAAGCTTTCTTT
NA	NA	TRBJ1-4	TRBV20-1	CSASTLGQTNEKLFF	TGCAGTGCTAGTACTCTGGGGCAGACTAATGAAAAACTGTTTTTT